This T cell receptor (beta chain) comes out of a study of blood T cells in healthy people across ages. Study-wide results and caveats: Expanded clonotype changes were possibly confounded by unknown donor CMV status.

Whenever a sample was processed, at least 7 million PBMCs were isolated. This clonotype has a handful of counts. Its antigen is still unknown. A sample-barcoded 5' primer and a J-beta primer mix were used in a second PCR of roughly 6 to 11 cycles. Each cDNA molecule was tagged by a template-switch adaptor with 12 random nucleotides. TCRdb reprocessed the 5' RACE reads via MiXCR and lists one record per CDR3 protein. The sample consists of roughly 800,000 distinct CDR3 sequences, more than 20% of them appearing once. The CDR3 spans 11 residues. Trimming left V 5 bases short and J 5 bases short, with 7 bases between. Looked up from germline, CDR1 is SGDLS and CDR2 is YYNGEE. The same sample was also studied in work on T cells of mothers and their children. That study adds: Mothers yielded over 8.5 million CDR3 reads, children about 3 million each.

The rearrangement links TRBV9 to TRBJ1-2, with D unresolved. Sequencing input: blood. The clonotype was recovered from a boy between 10 and 17 years old in good health. The CDR3 coding sequence is TGTGCCAGCAGTGATGAATATGGCTACACCTTC. The encoded protein is CASSDEYGYTF. The variable domain in full, completed from reference TRBV9 and TRBJ1-2, reads DSGVTQTPKHLITATGQRVTLRCSPRSGDLSVYWYQQSLDQGLQFLIQYYNGEERAKGNILERFSAQQFPDLHSELNLSSLELGDSALYFCASSDEYGYTFGSGTRLTVV.